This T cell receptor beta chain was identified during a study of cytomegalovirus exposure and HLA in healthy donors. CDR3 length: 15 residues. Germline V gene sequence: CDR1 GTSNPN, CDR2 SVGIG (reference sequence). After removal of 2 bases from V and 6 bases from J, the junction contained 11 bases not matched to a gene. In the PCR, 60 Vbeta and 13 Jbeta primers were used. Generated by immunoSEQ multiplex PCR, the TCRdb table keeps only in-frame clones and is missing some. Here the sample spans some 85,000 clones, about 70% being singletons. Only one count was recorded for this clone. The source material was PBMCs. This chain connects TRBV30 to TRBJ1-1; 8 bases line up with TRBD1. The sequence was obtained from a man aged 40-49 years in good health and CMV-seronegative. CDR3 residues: CAWSPWTGTLAEAFF. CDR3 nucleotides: TGTGCCTGGAGTCCATGGACAGGGACGCTCGCTGAAGCTTTCTTT.